One and the same sample provided the 7 T cell receptor beta chains below, sequenced in a study of shared clonotypes between healthy human individuals. Only in-frame clones appear in the TCRdb table, and some are missing; sequencing was by immunoSEQ multiplex PCR. The table records about 1.5 million clones, 98% of them present only once. The sequenced sample was naive CD4+ T cells sorted from blood. The subset here: CD45RA+ positively selected. The receptors were sampled from a man aged 25 to 40 in good health.

This rearrangement joins TRBV5-8 to TRBJ1-1; possible D gene TRBD1, 5 bases. V was shortened by 4 bases and J by 4 bases, with 14 bases between the two germline ends. This CDR3 contains 14 residues. Germline V CDR1 and CDR2: SGHTS, YDEGEE. CDR3 in amino acids: CASSPRRGLTEAFF. Here the CDR3 DNA reads TGTGCCAGCAGCCCGCGGCGGGGACTCACTGAAGCTTTCTTT.

This clone was detected only once. The chain is built from TRBV2 and TRBJ2-3; a possible D gene is TRBD1 (6 bases). Deletions cut 4 bases from V and 0 bases from J, with 17 bases between. Germline V gives CDR1 SNHLY, CDR2 FYNNEI. The CDR3 is 17 residues long. Here the CDR3 reads CASSVFGIGGSTDTQYF. CDR3 coding DNA: TGTGCCAGCAGTGTTTTTGGTATAGGGGGAAGCACAGATACGCAGTATTTT.

The chain couples TRBV9 to TRBJ2-7, with D tentatively TRBD1 (6 bases). This CDR3 spans 14 amino acids. Germline CDR1 reads SGDLS; CDR2 reads YYNGEE. Trimming removed 4 bases from V and 3 bases from J, with 14 bases in between. CDR3 residues: CASSQRTDHYEQYF. The CDR3 coding sequence is TGTGCCAGCAGCCAAAGGACAGACCACTACGAGCAGTACTTC.

This clone was recorded once. The V call is TRBV4-1, the J call TRBJ2-7; TRBD2 matches 14 bases. With V trimmed by 4 bases and J by 2 bases, 4 bases remained unmatched. From germline, CDR1 is MGHRA and CDR2 YSYEKL. This CDR3 spans 16 amino acids. The CDR3 nucleotides are TGCGCCAGCAGCCCGGCGGGACTAGCGGGAGCCTACGAGCAGTACTTC. As protein: CASSPAGLAGAYEQYF.

J is TRBJ2-3 and V is TRBV5-1; 8 bases are shared with TRBD2. V was pared by 4 bases and J by 4 bases, with 5 bases of the junction left unmatched. Germline V gene lookup returns CDR1 SGHRS and CDR2 YFSETQ. The CDR3 extends over 14 amino acids. CDR3 DNA: TGCGCCAGCAGCGCAGCGGGAGACGCAGATACGCAGTATTTT. Translated, it gives CASSAAGDADTQYF.

The gene calls are TRBV19 and TRBJ2-7; tentatively, D is TRBD2 (7 bases). V was cut by 1 base and J by 0 bases, with 10 bases left in between. CDR1 is LNHDA and CDR2 is SQIVND in the germline V gene (reference sequence). This CDR3 region has 15 residues. CDR3 sequence (DNA): TGTGCCAGTAGTATAGCGGGGGGCGGCTCCTACGAGCAGTACTTC. This translates into CASSIAGGGSYEQYF.

The chain carries TRBV18 and TRBJ2-6; D might be TRBD2 (6 bases). Germline values: CDR1 KGHSH, CDR2 LQKENI. This CDR3 region has 18 residues. Deletions cut 4 bases from V and 4 bases from J, with 20 bases between. The CDR3 nucleotides are TGTGCCAGCTCACTTATCATGGCTAGCGTAGCCGGGGCCAACGTCCTGACTTTC. Its protein is CASSLIMASVAGANVLTF.